This T cell receptor beta chain was sequenced for a study of blood T cell repertoires in COVID-19. The CDR3 is made up of 13 amino acids. Per germline, CDR1 SGHDT and CDR2 YYEEEE. Trimming took 0 bases from V and 7 from J, leaving 8 bases between them. Assay used: immunoSEQ multiplex PCR; TCRdb lists only in-frame clones, some missing. The sample lists some 110,000 clones, roughly 90% occurring once. The sequenced sample consisted of peripheral blood. The TCR sequence derives from a man in his 70s who had recovered from COVID-19. J is TRBJ2-1 and V is TRBV5-6; no reliable D call. This chain's CDR3 is CASSLARENEQFF. The CDR3 DNA reads as TGTGCCAGCAGCTTGGCGAGAGAGAATGAGCAGTTCTTC. Drawing the rest from reference TRBV5-6 and TRBJ2-1, the complete variable domain is DAGVTQSPTHLIKTRGQQVTLRCSPKSGHDTVSWYQQALGQGPQFIFQYYEEEERQRGNFPDRFSGHQFPNYSSELNVNALLLGDSALYLCASSLARENEQFFGPGTRLTVL.